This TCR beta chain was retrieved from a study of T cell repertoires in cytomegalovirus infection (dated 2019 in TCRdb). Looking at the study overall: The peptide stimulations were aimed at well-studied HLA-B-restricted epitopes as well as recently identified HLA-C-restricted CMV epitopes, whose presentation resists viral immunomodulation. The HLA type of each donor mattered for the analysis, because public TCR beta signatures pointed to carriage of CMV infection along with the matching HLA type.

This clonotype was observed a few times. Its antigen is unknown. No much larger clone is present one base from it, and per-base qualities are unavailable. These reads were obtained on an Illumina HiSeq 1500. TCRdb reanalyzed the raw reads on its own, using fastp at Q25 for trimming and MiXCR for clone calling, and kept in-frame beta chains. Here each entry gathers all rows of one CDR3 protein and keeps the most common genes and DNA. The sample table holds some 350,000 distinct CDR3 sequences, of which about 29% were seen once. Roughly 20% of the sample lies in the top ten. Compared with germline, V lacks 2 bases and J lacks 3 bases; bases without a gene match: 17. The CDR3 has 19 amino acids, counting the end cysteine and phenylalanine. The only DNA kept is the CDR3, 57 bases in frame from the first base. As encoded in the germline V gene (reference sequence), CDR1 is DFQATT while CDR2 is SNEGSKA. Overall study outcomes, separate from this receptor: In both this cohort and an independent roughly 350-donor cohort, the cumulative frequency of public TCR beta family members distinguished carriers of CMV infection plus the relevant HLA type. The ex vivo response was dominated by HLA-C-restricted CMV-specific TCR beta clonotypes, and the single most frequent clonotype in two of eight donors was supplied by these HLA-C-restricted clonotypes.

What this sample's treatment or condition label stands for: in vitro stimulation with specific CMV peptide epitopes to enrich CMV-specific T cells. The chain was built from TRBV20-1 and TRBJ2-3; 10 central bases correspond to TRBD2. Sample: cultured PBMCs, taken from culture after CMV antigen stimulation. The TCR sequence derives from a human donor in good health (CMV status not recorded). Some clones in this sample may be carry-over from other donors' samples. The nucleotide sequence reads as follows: TGCAGTGCTAGAAACTCCGGGAGCGGGGGGGCCATTCGGACAGATACGCAGTATTTT. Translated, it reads CSARNSGSGGAIRTDTQYF.